Detailed here is one T cell receptor (beta chain). Its target is not known. The PCR ran on 60 Vbeta and 13 Jbeta primers. Assay used: immunoSEQ multiplex PCR; TCRdb lists only in-frame clones, some missing. The sample yields around 150,000 clones, around 75% seen once. Trimming took 4 bases from V and 4 from J, leaving 16 bases between them. There are 15 residues in the CDR3. Germline lookup yields CDR1 SGHDN and CDR2 FVKESK. This record belongs to a study of cytomegalovirus exposure and HLA in healthy donors. Turning to the study itself: Unique TCRs numbering some 93 million, obtained from HLA-typed donors, made up an early data release. Study conclusions and caveats: Researchers left out some V segments, among them TRBV6-2 and TRBV6-3, as indistinguishable.

Healthy bone marrow donors made up the cohort. This chain connects TRBV14 to TRBJ1-2; TRBD1 is a possible D gene (5 bases). Sample: PBMCs. This TCR was sampled from a man younger than 35 in good health and CMV-seropositive. CDR3 nucleotide sequence: TGTGCCAGCAGCCCTGTGGGGGGATACGGCTATGGCTACACCTTC. It yields the protein CASSPVGGYGYGYTF.